This record looks at one T cell receptor (beta chain) sequence and its context. As yet, its antigen is unknown. Trimming cost V 5 bases and J 0 bases, with 5 bases left between them. The CDR3 is 14 amino acids. Germline-derived CDR1 and CDR2 are MDHEN and SYDVKM. Libraries were prepared by immunoSEQ multiplex PCR; TCRdb keeps only in-frame clonotypes and omits some of them. The data show fewer than 30,000 clones, roughly four fifths seen once. The data were obtained in a study of T cells in localized non-small cell lung cancer. Overall study findings and caveats: Uninvolved adjacent lung had more T cell clonality than any other tissue, topping tumor. Turning up in adjacent lung were a median about 56 of the top 100 tumor clones. Longer overall survival was associated with a higher density of T cells in the blood.

The rearrangement links TRBV28 to TRBJ1-6; D uncertain. The sample was peripheral blood mononuclear cells, taken before any cancer treatment. This receptor was obtained from a man aged 40-75 years with stage III lung adenocarcinoma. CDR3 residues: CASSQSSYNSPLHF. Here the CDR3 DNA reads TGTGCCAGCAGTCAGAGCTCCTATAATTCACCCCTCCACTTT.